This section outlines one T cell receptor beta chain sequence together with its context. Looked up from germline, CDR1 is SGDLS and CDR2 is YYNGEE. The CDR3 has 17 residues. Deletions cut 4 bases from V and 0 bases from J, with 17 bases between. The data are from a study of shared clonotypes between healthy human individuals. The protocol was immunoSEQ multiplex PCR, while the TCRdb copy is restricted to in-frame clones and leaves out a portion. The sample has about 1 million clones, around 74% seen once. The TCR originated in a man younger than 30 in good health. The sequenced material came from memory CD4+ T cells sorted from blood. Subset reported: CD45RA-negative fraction. The chain carries TRBV9 and TRBJ1-3; weak D call: TRBD1 (5 bases). CDR3: CASSHALPGTSGNTIYF. For the CDR3, the DNA is TGTGCCAGCAGCCATGCGCTTCCAGGGACCTCTGGAAACACCATATATTTT.